This T cell receptor (beta chain) emerged from a study of blood T cell repertoires in COVID-19. One Seattle source followed patients from active infection through their disease course. Using immunoSEQ multiplex PCR, the repertoire was profiled, and TCRdb retains in-frame clones only, with some absent. This table holds approximately 160,000 clones, around 84% found once. The CDR3 covers 13 residues. The germline gives CDR1 SGHTA, CDR2 FQGNSA. The V and J ends lost 7 bases and 5 bases respectively, with 14 bases between them. This TCR came from a woman aged 60-75 years with COVID-19, enrolled during active disease. Sequencing input: peripheral blood. The chain joins TRBV7-2 to TRBJ1-1; the D is unclear. The DNA for the CDR3 is TGTGCCAGCACCCCTCGCAGAGGGACTGAAGCTTTCTTT. Residues: CASTPRRGTEAFF.